A selection of T cell receptor beta chains follows, all from one sample in a study of long-term antiretroviral therapy in people with HIV. Profiled with immunoSEQ multiplex PCR; TCRdb holds only in-frame clones, not every one. The table records under 35,000 clones, nearly 90% of them present only once. The sample was unsorted PBMCs, taken 1.1 years after starting antiretroviral therapy. These receptors were taken from a man younger than 30 with HIV. The CDR3 runs from the conserved cysteine through the conserved F or W. Each record gives: V gene, D gene, J gene, CDR3 protein, CDR3 DNA. The D gene is left open where the match is weak.

v_call: TRBV7-9; d_call: -; j_call: TRBJ2-2; cdr3_aa: CASSLRSGGAAGTGELFF; cdr3_nt: TGTGCCAGCAGCTTAAGATCTGGCGGGGCCGCCGGCACCGGGGAGCTGTTTTTT
v_call: TRBV4-1; d_call: TRBD2; j_call: TRBJ2-5; cdr3_aa: CASSQKTGSGRAESRETQYF; cdr3_nt: TGCGCCAGCAGCCAAAAAACGGGCAGCGGGAGGGCCGAGTCGAGGGAGACCCAGTACTTC
v_call: TRBV7-3; d_call: -; j_call: TRBJ1-1; cdr3_aa: CASSLNDGEAFF; cdr3_nt: TGTGCCAGCAGCTTAAATGACGGTGAAGCTTTCTTT
v_call: TRBV7-9; d_call: -; j_call: TRBJ1-1; cdr3_aa: CASSLQGQNTEAFF; cdr3_nt: TGTGCCAGCAGCTTACAGGGGCAGAACACTGAAGCTTTCTTT
v_call: TRBV19; d_call: -; j_call: TRBJ1-5; cdr3_aa: CASSIPLRGQPQHF; cdr3_nt: TGTGCCAGTAGTATACCTTTACGGGGTCAGCCCCAGCATTTT
v_call: TRBV4-2; d_call: TRBD2; j_call: TRBJ2-5; cdr3_aa: CASSQDPMAGGLSETQYF; cdr3_nt: TGTGCCAGCAGCCAAGATCCAATGGCGGGGGGGCTGTCTGAGACCCAGTACTTC
v_call: TRBV21-1; d_call: -; j_call: TRBJ2-2; cdr3_aa: CASSKGIHRGLTGELFF; cdr3_nt: TGTGCCAGCAGCAAAGGGATACACAGGGGACTCACCGGGGAGCTGTTTTTT
v_call: TRBV5-1; d_call: -; j_call: TRBJ1-4; cdr3_aa: CASSLEGRKGEKLFF; cdr3_nt: TGCGCCAGCAGCTTGGAGGGACGGAAAGGGGAAAAACTGTTTTTT
v_call: TRBV20-1; d_call: -; j_call: TRBJ2-1; cdr3_aa: CSASSYNEQFF; cdr3_nt: TGCAGTGCTAGCTCCTACAATGAGCAGTTCTTC
v_call: TRBV4-3; d_call: TRBD2; j_call: TRBJ2-3; cdr3_aa: CASSGRLAGAPDTQYF; cdr3_nt: TGCGCCAGCAGCGGAAGACTAGCGGGAGCCCCAGATACGCAGTATTTT
v_call: TRBV15; d_call: TRBD1; j_call: TRBJ1-2; cdr3_aa: CATSRARTGSFSPITYGYTF; cdr3_nt: TGTGCCACCAGCAGAGCGAGGACAGGGAGTTTTTCTCCAATTACCTATGGCTACACCTTC
v_call: TRBV2; d_call: -; j_call: TRBJ1-2; cdr3_aa: CASSEGQRNYGYTF; cdr3_nt: TGTGCCAGCAGTGAAGGGCAGAGAAACTATGGCTACACCTTC
v_call: TRBV4-2; d_call: -; j_call: TRBJ1-1; cdr3_aa: CASSPRRPSTEAFF; cdr3_nt: TGTGCCAGCAGCCCGCGGAGGCCTTCCACTGAAGCTTTCTTT
v_call: TRBV9; d_call: -; j_call: TRBJ2-2; cdr3_aa: CASSTTPGRANTGELFF; cdr3_nt: TGTGCCAGCAGCACTACACCAGGGCGCGCGAACACCGGGGAGCTGTTTTTT
v_call: TRBV28; d_call: TRBD1; j_call: TRBJ2-7; cdr3_aa: CASSAGGQGKREQYF; cdr3_nt: TGTGCCAGCAGCGCCGGGGGACAGGGGAAGAGGGAGCAGTACTTC